Below, 25 T cell receptor beta chains from the same sample are listed, as sequenced in a study of CD8+ T cells in alopecia areata. This sample's treatment: oral pan-JAK inhibitor, 5-10 mg twice daily. Reverse transcribed after extraction, RNA yielded cDNA as the sequencing template. TCRdb keeps only in-frame clones here, not all; method: immunoSEQ multiplex PCR. The sample consists of approximately 170,000 clones, approximately 60% of them appearing once. Sample: CD4+ T cells sorted from blood, taken at week 4, from a patient treated with tofacitinib. Receptor source: a human donor with alopecia areata.

The V call is TRBV15, the J call TRBJ2-5; D possibly uses TRBD1 or TRBD2 (5 bases each). Trimming shortened V by 8 bases and J by 4 bases, and 20 bases separated the two germline ends. The CDR3 spans 15 residues. CDR1 and CDR2 (germline): LNHNV, YYDKDF (reference sequence). CDR3 amino acids: CATGSGTLISETQYF. The CDR3 bases are TGTGCCACCGGGAGTGGGACCCTAATCTCAGAGACCCAGTACTTC.

The chain links TRBV5-1 to TRBJ2-6; no firm D call. The germline gives CDR1 SGHRS, CDR2 YFSETQ. The CDR3 loop spans 13 amino acids. V was shortened by 7 bases and J by 4 bases, with 9 bases between the two germline ends. The DNA for the CDR3 is TGCGCCAGCGGAACTGGCGGGGCCAACGTCCTGACTTTC. Protein sequence: CASGTGGANVLTF.

This clone showed up just a few times. The chain uses TRBV29-1 and TRBJ2-1, with 9 positions matching TRBD2. V lost 5 bases, J lost 5 bases, and 16 bases stayed unmatched. The CDR3 runs to 17 residues. The germline V gene encodes CDR1 SQVTM and CDR2 ANQGSEA. The CDR3 loop reads CSVNQIKLAGTNNEQFF. For the CDR3, the DNA is TGCAGCGTTAATCAAATAAAGCTAGCGGGAACAAACAATGAGCAGTTCTTC.

The chain couples TRBV4-1 to TRBJ2-1; D remains unclear. The CDR3 extends over 12 amino acids. Trimming removed 1 base from V and 8 bases from J, with 6 bases in between. Germline CDR1 is MGHRA and CDR2 is YSYEKL. The CDR3 DNA reads TGCGCCAGCAGCCAAGGGATAGATGAGCAGTTCTTC. Its protein is CASSQGIDEQFF.

The V and J genes are TRBV7-2 and TRBJ2-5; TRBD1 is a possible D gene (7 bases). The CDR3 has 14 amino acids. CDR1 is SGHTA, CDR2 FQGNSA, per germline. Deletions cut 5 bases from V and 5 bases from J, with 15 bases between. The CDR3 here is CASSPTGEVETQYF. Here the CDR3 DNA reads TGTGCCAGCAGCCCCACAGGGGAGGTCGAGACCCAGTACTTC.

This clone has only a few counts. This rearrangement joins TRBV29-1 to TRBJ2-7; D may be TRBD2 (6 bases). CDR3 length: 13 residues. Germline loops: CDR1 SQVTM, CDR2 ANQGSEA. The V end lost 3 bases, the J end lost 5 bases, and 14 bases lay between the germline ends. CDR3 sequence: CSVEDRRANEQYF. DNA for the CDR3: TGCAGCGTTGAGGATCGGAGGGCTAACGAGCAGTACTTC.

This clone was picked up a small number of times. The chain links TRBV7-2 to TRBJ2-5, with D tentatively TRBD2 (5 bases). V lost 5 bases, J lost 1 base, and 14 bases lay in between. This CDR3 region has 15 residues. Germline lookup yields CDR1 SGHTA and CDR2 FQGNSA. This chain's CDR3 is CASSPVVRAQETQYF. Written as DNA, the CDR3 is TGTGCCAGCAGCCCCGTGGTGCGGGCCCAAGAGACCCAGTACTTC.

This chain links TRBV6-1 with TRBJ2-7; no definite D call. The CDR3 contains 12 residues. Deletions cut 6 bases from V and 6 bases from J, with 12 bases between. Germline V gives CDR1 MNHNS, CDR2 SASEGT. In DNA form, the CDR3 reads TGTGCCAGCAGGAAAGGTTGGGTCGAGCAGTACTTC. Amino acids: CASRKGWVEQYF.

V usage is TRBV2 and J usage is TRBJ2-5; D gene ambiguous. The CDR3 covers 15 residues. V lost 6 bases and J lost 5, with 19 bases in between. The germline gives CDR1 SNHLY, CDR2 FYNNEI. The CDR3 sequence: CASSAETGPSETQYF. The DNA for the CDR3 is TGTGCCAGCAGCGCCGAGACCGGGCCCTCGGAGACCCAGTACTTC.

This rearrangement joins TRBV10-1 to TRBJ2-3, with D tentatively TRBD1 (5 bases). Germline CDR1 is WNHNN and CDR2 is SYGVQD (reference sequence). The CDR3 spans 14 residues. V was trimmed by 0 bases and J by 3 bases, leaving 7 bases between them. The CDR3 spells CASSESRQTDTQYF. The CDR3, as DNA: TGCGCCAGCAGTGAGTCGAGACAGACAGATACGCAGTATTTT.

CDR3 DNA: TGTGCCACCACGGGACAGCCTATCGATGGCTACACCTTC. Amino acids: CATTGQPIDGYTF. The rearrangement joins TRBV19 to TRBJ1-2; 7 bases fit TRBD1. Trimming at V came to 10 bases and at J to 6 bases, leaving 11 bases not matched to a gene. Germline CDR1 and CDR2: LNHDA and SQIVND (reference sequence). There are 13 residues in the CDR3.

The chain employs TRBV29-1 and TRBJ2-7, with D perhaps TRBD2 (5 bases). Germline V gives CDR1 SQVTM, CDR2 ANQGSEA. V dropped 7 bases and J dropped 2 bases, with 15 bases sitting between them. The CDR3 sequence is 13 residues long. CDR3 sequence (DNA): TGCAGCGGCGAGGACTCAAGCACCTACGAGCAGTACTTC. Translating gives CSGEDSSTYEQYF.

The sample holds a few counts of this clone. This chain uses TRBV30 with TRBJ2-7; no clear D gene. Germline CDR1 is GTSNPN and CDR2 is SVGIG (reference sequence). The CDR3 consists of 12 residues. Trimming cost V 0 bases and J 0 bases, with 3 bases left between them. The DNA for the CDR3 is TGTGCCTGGAGTGTAATCTCCTACGAGCAGTACTTC. It translates to CAWSVISYEQYF.

The V gene is TRBV29-1, the J gene TRBJ2-2; the match to TRBD1 covers 7 bases. V trimming: 4 bases; J trimming: 1 base; junction bases outside the gene matches: 3. From germline, CDR1 is SQVTM and CDR2 ANQGSEA. The CDR3 is 14 residues long. CDR3: CSVGGGRNTGELFF. The CDR3 nucleotides are TGCAGCGTTGGAGGGGGCCGGAACACCGGGGAGCTGTTTTTT.

This sequence joins TRBV5-1 and TRBJ2-2, with D perhaps matching TRBD1 or TRBD2 (5 bases each). There are 16 residues in the CDR3. Germline V CDR1 and CDR2: SGHRS, YFSETQ. V was cut by 0 bases and J by 4 bases, with 13 bases left in between. CDR3 sequence reads: CASSLEGTKPTGELFF. As DNA, the CDR3 is TGCGCCAGCAGCTTGGAGGGGACCAAACCCACCGGGGAGCTGTTTTTT.

Turning to this clone: Germline is not matched at one junction end, which may reflect a read error. The chain employs TRBV5-1 and TRBJ2-2, with 8 bases identical to TRBD1. In germline, CDR1 is SGHRS, CDR2 YFSETQ. There are 15 residues in the CDR3. This chain's CDR3 is CASTGQGGFTGELSF. CDR3 bases: TGCGCCAGTACTGGACAGGGAGGATTCACCGGGGAGCTGTCTTTT.

DNA for the CDR3: TGCAGCGTTTCCCAGGGGTTAGGCTACGAGCAGTACTTC. This encodes CSVSQGLGYEQYF. The J gene is TRBJ2-7, the V gene TRBV29-1; possible D gene TRBD1, 6 bases. Germline lookup yields CDR1 SQVTM and CDR2 ANQGSEA. V was pared by 5 bases and J by 3 bases, with 14 bases between. The CDR3 consists of 13 residues.

The table lists this clone with a count of one. This chain connects TRBV29-1 to TRBJ1-1; D is undetermined. Germline V gene data show CDR1 as SQVTM and CDR2 as ANQGSEA. The CDR3 runs to 11 residues. V was trimmed by 7 bases and J by 1 base, leaving 7 bases between them. The CDR3: CSATGNTEAFF. CDR3 nucleotide sequence: TGCAGCGCTACGGGGAACACTGAAGCTTTCTTT. The full variable domain, with the rest looked up from reference TRBV29-1 and TRBJ1-1, is SAVISQKPSRDICQRGTSLTIQCQVDSQVTMMFWYRQQPGQSLTLIATANQGSEATYESGFVIDKFPISRPNLTFSTLTVSNMSPEDSSIYLCSATGNTEAFFGQGTRLTVV.

The chain couples TRBV4-3 to TRBJ2-5; D is unresolved. The CDR3 extends over 15 amino acids. Germline V gene lookup returns CDR1 LGHNA and CDR2 YSLEER. The germline V and J ends were trimmed by 1 base and 2 bases, with 11 bases remaining between them. The CDR3 DNA reads as TGCGCCAGCAGCCAAGGAATCCGGCAGCAAGAGACCCAGTACTTC. Protein product: CASSQGIRQQETQYF.

This rearrangement joins TRBV6-5 to TRBJ1-1; weak D call: TRBD1 (5 bases). The V end lost 6 bases, the J end lost 4 bases, and 18 bases lay between the germline ends. CDR3 length: 15 amino acids. Germline lookup yields CDR1 MNHEY and CDR2 SVGAGI. CDR3 residues: CASRAGLLISTEAFF. Written as DNA, the CDR3 is TGTGCCAGCAGGGCGGGACTCCTGATATCCACTGAAGCTTTCTTT.

The rearrangement links TRBV4-2 to TRBJ1-4; D unclear. Germline values: CDR1 LGHNA, CDR2 YNFKEQ. CDR3 length: 14 residues. Trimming stripped 4 bases from V and 6 bases from J, with 12 bases between. The CDR3 loop reads CASSPRTSDEKLFF. Here the CDR3 DNA reads TGTGCCAGCAGCCCTAGGACGTCGGATGAAAAACTGTTTTTT.

The rearrangement links TRBV28 to TRBJ1-4; 10 positions agree with TRBD1. Per the germline V gene, CDR1 is MDHEN and CDR2 is SYDVKM. The ends lost 5 bases at V and 8 bases at J; junction bases unmatched: 5. This CDR3 is built from 14 residues. CDR3 residues: CASSIDRGREKLFF. The DNA for the CDR3 is TGTGCCAGCAGTATAGACAGGGGGCGGGAAAAACTGTTTTTT.

The rearrangement links TRBV29-1 to TRBJ2-7, with TRBD1 matching 8 bases. CDR3 size: 15 residues. The germline CDR1 and CDR2 sequences are SQVTM and ANQGSEA. Trimming removed 3 bases from V and 3 bases from J; junction bases left unmatched: 10. The CDR3 reads CSVDLGQESFYEQYF. The DNA for the CDR3 is TGCAGCGTTGACCTGGGACAGGAGTCCTTCTACGAGCAGTACTTC.

A few counts support this clone. The genes are TRBV29-1 and TRBJ2-3; TRBD2 might be the D (5 bases). V was cut by 7 bases and J by 2 bases, with 16 bases left in between. This CDR3 region has 14 residues. Germline loops: CDR1 SQVTM, CDR2 ANQGSEA. CDR3 residues: CSGRRNVPTDTQYF. CDR3 DNA sequence: TGCAGCGGAAGGAGGAACGTCCCCACAGATACGCAGTATTTT.

This sequence joins TRBV27 and TRBJ2-5; D is perhaps TRBD2 (5 bases). The CDR3 loop spans 15 amino acids. The ends were cut back, 6 bases at V and 10 bases at J, with 24 bases in the middle. Per germline, CDR1 MNHEY and CDR2 SMNVEV (reference sequence). The CDR3 reads CASSPSPSIVRGQYF. Here the CDR3 DNA reads TGTGCCAGCAGCCCATCCCCCTCGATCGTTCGGGGCCAGTACTTC.